Shown below are 17 T cell receptor beta chains from a single sample sequenced in a study of early T cells in non-severe SARS-CoV-2 infection. A single record per CDR3 protein comes from TCRdb applying MiXCR to the 5' RACE reads. The sample includes roughly 58,000 distinct CDR3 sequences, around 12% of them seen just once. The material sequenced was whole blood. Every receptor here comes from an adult who was a healthcare worker with PCR-confirmed SARS-CoV-2 infection or an uninfected control (not recorded which).

This clonotype was seen more than once but under ten times. The chain joins TRBV7-6 to TRBJ1-1; D may be TRBD1 (5 bases). Germline V lookup: CDR1 SGHVS, CDR2 FNYEAQ. The V end lost 5 bases, the J end lost 1 base, and 11 bases lay between the germline ends. This CDR3 is built from 14 residues. CDR3 residues: CASSQSGTNTEAFF. The CDR3 region has the DNA TGTGCCAGCAGCCAGTCCGGGACGAACACTGAAGCTTTCTTT.

In its sample, this clonotype was seen a few times. The V gene is TRBV28, the J gene TRBJ1-6; D is undetermined. The CDR3 consists of 17 residues. CDR1 is MDHEN and CDR2 is SYDVKM in the germline V gene. V was clipped by 7 bases and J by 0 bases, with 16 bases between them. This CDR3 is CASTKTLGVSYNSPLHF. CDR3 nucleotide sequence: TGTGCCAGCACGAAAACCTTGGGCGTCTCCTATAATTCACCCCTCCACTTT.

The chain joins TRBV3-1 to TRBJ2-7; 7 bases are shared with TRBD1. The CDR3 consists of 15 residues. Germline-derived CDR1 and CDR2 are LGHDT and YNNKEL (reference sequence). V was clipped by 2 bases and J by 1 base; unmatched bases: 5. CDR3 protein: CASSQRDRPSYEQYF. The CDR3 nucleotides read TGTGCCAGCAGCCAACGGGACAGACCTTCCTACGAGCAGTACTTC.

There are a few counts of this clonotype. This chain links TRBV12-3 or TRBV12-4 with TRBJ1-3, with TRBD1 matching over 8 bases. This CDR3 has 16 residues. Trimming at V came to 2 bases and at J to 4 bases, leaving 7 bases not matched to a gene. CDR3 sequence reads: CASSLRLRDRGNTIYF. In DNA, the CDR3 is TGTGCCAGCAGTTTACGCCTCCGGGACAGGGGAAACACCATATATTTT.

This clonotype was seen repeatedly, ten times or more. An end of the junction differs from the germline gene, which may be a read error. CDR3 protein: CASSPSGETQYF. DNA of the CDR3: TGTGCTAGCAGCCCATCTGGGGAGACCCAGTACTTC. The chain carries TRBV7-7 and TRBJ2-5; D not resolved. The CDR3 has 12 residues. From germline, CDR1 is SSHAT and CDR2 FNYEAQ (reference sequence).

This clonotype was counted a single time. This chain joins TRBV27 and TRBJ2-7, with 7 positions matching TRBD1. CDR1 is MNHEY, CDR2 SMNVEV, per germline (reference sequence). The V segment lost 5 bases and the J segment 0 bases; nucleotides outside the gene matches: 7. CDR3 size: 15 residues. The CDR3 nucleotides read TGTGCCAGCAGTCCTGACAGGGCTATCTCCTACGAGCAGTACTTC. This sequence encodes CASSPDRAISYEQYF.

This clonotype was detected many times. The CDR3 coding sequence is TGCAGTGCTACCCAAGGGGGAAACAGTTCACCCCTCCACTTT. It specifies CSATQGGNSSPLHF. V is TRBV20-1 and J is TRBJ1-6, with a tentative D call TRBD1 (6 bases). CDR1 DFQATT and CDR2 SNEGSKA come from the germline V gene (reference sequence). Deletions cut 4 bases from V and 9 bases from J, with 16 bases between. This CDR3 spans 14 amino acids.

The rearrangement uses TRBV12-3 or TRBV12-4 and TRBJ1-1; D ambiguous. The CDR3 is made up of 11 amino acids. V was clipped by 5 bases and J by 2 bases, with 3 bases between them. The CDR3 nucleotides are TGTGCCAGCAGTAAAAACACTGAAGCTTTCTTT. Protein: CASSKNTEAFF.

In this sample, this clonotype turned up a few times. This chain links TRBV7-9 with TRBJ1-6, with D uncertain. The germline V and J ends were trimmed by 2 bases and 9 bases, with 5 bases remaining between them. Germline assignment: CDR1 SEHNR and CDR2 FQNEAQ (reference sequence). The CDR3 has 12 amino acids. The CDR3 sequence: CASSLRASPLHF. DNA for the CDR3: TGTGCCAGCAGCTTACGGGCTTCACCCCTCCACTTT.

This clonotype came up many times. The chain couples TRBV6-1 to TRBJ1-1; the D gene is possibly TRBD1 (5 bases). V lost 4 bases, J lost 0 bases, and 18 bases lay in between. The CDR3 spans 17 residues. Germline V CDR1 and CDR2: MNHNS, SASEGT. The CDR3 spells CASSVTTRGPMNTEAFF. As DNA, the CDR3 is TGTGCCAGCAGTGTAACTACCCGGGGCCCCATGAACACTGAAGCTTTCTTT.

This clonotype came up many times. The chain has TRBV6-2 or TRBV6-3 and TRBJ1-1, with no clear D. The CDR3 sequence is 17 residues long. With 7 bases removed from V and 2 bases from J, the gap between germline ends came to 23 bases. The germline gives CDR1 MNHEY, CDR2 SVGEGT. The CDR3 sequence is CASTQKTSAVGNTEAFF. The CDR3 nucleotides are TGTGCCAGCACCCAAAAAACATCAGCCGTTGGAAACACTGAAGCTTTCTTT.

In DNA form, the CDR3 reads TGTGCCAGCAGTGGTGGCGGGGGCTCAGATACGCAGTATTTT. It translates to CASSGGGGSDTQYF. This chain joins TRBV6-1 and TRBJ2-3, with a tentative D call TRBD2 (7 bases). The germline CDR1 and CDR2 sequences are MNHNS and SASEGT. The CDR3 sequence is 14 residues long. Deletions cut 4 bases from V and 4 bases from J, with 12 bases between.

There are a few counts of this clonotype. This sequence joins TRBV3-1 and TRBJ1-1; D is unresolved. Trimming stripped 1 base from V and 7 bases from J, with 13 bases between. Germline-derived CDR1 and CDR2 are LGHDT and YNNKEL (reference sequence). This CDR3 contains 14 residues. CDR3 loop: CASSQGADLREAFF. The CDR3 bases are TGTGCCAGCAGCCAAGGCGCCGACCTCCGTGAAGCTTTCTTT.

This clonotype turned up a few times. The chain has TRBV6-2 or TRBV6-3 and TRBJ1-2; D may be TRBD1 (5 bases). Germline V gene data show CDR1 as MNHEY and CDR2 as SVGEGT. V was pared by 0 bases and J by 5 bases, with 10 bases between. CDR3 size: 14 residues. CDR3 loop: CASSYSIQGYGYTF. The CDR3 region has the DNA TGTGCCAGCAGTTACTCCATCCAGGGATATGGCTACACCTTC.

The chain couples TRBV5-1 to TRBJ1-2, with D unresolved. The CDR3 has 14 amino acids. V was shortened by 4 bases and J by 0 bases, with 10 bases between the two germline ends. Germline V gene sequence: CDR1 SGHRS, CDR2 YFSETQ. The CDR3 protein is CASSPGPANYGYTF. The DNA of the CDR3 is TGCGCCAGCAGCCCGGGCCCGGCTAACTATGGCTACACCTTC. The complete variable domain, with remaining parts taken from reference TRBV5-1 and TRBJ1-2, reads KAGVTQTPRYLIKTRGQQVTLSCSPISGHRSVSWYQQTPGQGLQFLFEYFSETQRNKGNFPGRFSGRQFSNSRSEMNVSTLELGDSALYLCASSPGPANYGYTFGSGTRLTVV.

This clonotype was seen at least ten times. The genes are TRBV7-9 and TRBJ2-6; D is uncertain. The germline gives CDR1 SEHNR, CDR2 FQNEAQ (reference sequence). V lost 7 bases to trimming and J lost 4 bases, with 14 bases between them. CDR3 size: 15 residues. The CDR3 loop reads CASIPAWVGANVLTF. The CDR3 nucleotides are TGTGCCAGCATCCCGGCTTGGGTGGGGGCCAACGTCCTGACTTTC.

J is TRBJ2-5 and V is TRBV20-1; no firm D call. Germline CDR1 is DFQATT and CDR2 is SNEGSKA (reference sequence). This CDR3 has 13 amino acids. Trimming pared 6 bases from V and 2 bases from J, leaving 13 bases between. Written as DNA, the CDR3 is TGCAGTGCACGACGCAGGCGACAAGAGACCCAGTACTTC. Translating it yields CSARRRRQETQYF.